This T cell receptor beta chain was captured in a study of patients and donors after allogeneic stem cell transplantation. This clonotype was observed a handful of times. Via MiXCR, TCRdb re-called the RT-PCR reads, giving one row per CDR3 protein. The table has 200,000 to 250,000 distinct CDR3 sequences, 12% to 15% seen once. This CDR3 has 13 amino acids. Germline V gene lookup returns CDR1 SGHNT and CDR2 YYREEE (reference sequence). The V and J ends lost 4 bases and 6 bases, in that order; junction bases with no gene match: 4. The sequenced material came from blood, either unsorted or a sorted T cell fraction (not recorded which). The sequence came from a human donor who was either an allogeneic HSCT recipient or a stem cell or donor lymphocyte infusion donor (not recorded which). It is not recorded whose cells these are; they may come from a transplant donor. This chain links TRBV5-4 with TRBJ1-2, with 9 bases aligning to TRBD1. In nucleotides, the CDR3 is TGTGCCAGCAGCCTGACAGGGGGACATGGCTACACCTTC. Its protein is CASSLTGGHGYTF.